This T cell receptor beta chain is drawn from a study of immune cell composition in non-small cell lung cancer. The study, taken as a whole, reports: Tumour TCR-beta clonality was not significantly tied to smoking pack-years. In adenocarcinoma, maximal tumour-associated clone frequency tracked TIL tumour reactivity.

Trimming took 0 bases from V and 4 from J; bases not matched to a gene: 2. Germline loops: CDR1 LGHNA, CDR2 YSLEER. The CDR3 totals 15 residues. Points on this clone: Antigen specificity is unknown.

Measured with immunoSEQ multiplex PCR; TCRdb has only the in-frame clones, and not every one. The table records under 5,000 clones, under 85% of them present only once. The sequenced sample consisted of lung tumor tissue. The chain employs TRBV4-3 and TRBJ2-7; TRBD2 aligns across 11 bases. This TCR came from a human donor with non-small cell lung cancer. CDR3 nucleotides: TGCGCCAGCAGCCAAGATCTAGCGGGGGGATACGAGCAGTACTTC. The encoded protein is CASSQDLAGGYEQYF.